This T cell receptor beta chain comes out of a study of cytomegalovirus exposure and HLA in healthy donors. Study context: Most donors, roughly 77% of over 300 genotyped, fell in the Caucasian-associated ancestry cluster.

The PCR employed 60 Vbeta primers together with 13 Jbeta primers. Generated by immunoSEQ multiplex PCR, the TCRdb table keeps only in-frame clones and is missing some. This table holds roughly 54,000 clones, 70% to 80% found once. Germline CDR1 LGHNA, CDR2 YSLEER. The CDR3 sequence is 14 residues long. The V gene lost 1 base and the J gene lost 1 base, with 7 bases spanning the gap. The chain carries TRBV4-3 and TRBJ1-1; D possibly corresponds to TRBD1 (5 bases). The sequenced sample was PBMCs. This TCR was recovered from a woman aged 55 to 70 in good health and CMV-seropositive. The CDR3 is CASSQAQGNTEAFF. The DNA of the CDR3 is TGCGCCAGCAGCCAAGCCCAGGGGAACACTGAAGCTTTCTTT.